Reported below is one T cell receptor beta chain. Its antigen is not identified. These data belong to a study of radiation and T cells in renal cell carcinoma. In the study overall: Nephrectomy followed 15 Gy stereotactic body radiation by 4 weeks.

The V and J ends lost 6 bases and 4 bases respectively, with 22 bases between them. Germline V gives CDR1 MNHNY, CDR2 SVGAGI (reference sequence). The CDR3 spans 16 residues. Only in-frame clones appear in the TCRdb table, and some are missing; sequencing was by immunoSEQ multiplex PCR. The data show approximately 94,000 clones, 70% to 85% seen once. General study results and limits: From baseline, blood top tumor clonotypes peaked at 2 weeks post-radiation.

Time point denoted: baseline pretreatment blood. Described treatment: 15 Gy SBRT to primary tumor, nephrectomy 4 weeks later. The tumor was a clear cell renal cell carcinoma. The receptor's source is a man aged 55-75 years with renal cell carcinoma. The gene calls are TRBV6-6 and TRBJ2-7; D might be TRBD2 (7 bases). The material was blood, obtained from a patient whose treatment included radiotherapy and nephrectomy. CDR3: CASRPGARGGGYEQYF. The CDR3 nucleotides are TGTGCCAGCAGACCAGGAGCCAGAGGGGGGGGTTACGAGCAGTACTTC.